Below, 28 T cell receptor beta chains from the same sample are listed, as sequenced in a study of cytomegalovirus exposure and HLA in healthy donors. The PCR contained 60 Vbeta and 13 Jbeta primers. Sequencing was performed with immunoSEQ multiplex PCR; in TCRdb, only in-frame clones are kept and a portion is missing. The table includes roughly 120,000 clones, around 77% detected once. Sequencing was carried out using PBMCs. The receptors come from a woman in her forties in good health and CMV-seropositive.

The genes are TRBV29-1 and TRBJ2-1, with TRBD1 as a possible D gene (6 bases). The V end was cut by 4 bases, the J end by 2 bases, with 9 bases between. The CDR3 runs to 13 residues. Per germline, CDR1 SQVTM and CDR2 ANQGSEA. The CDR3 nucleotides read TGCAGCGTTGGGGGGCTGACCTACAATGAGCAGTTCTTC. It encodes CSVGGLTYNEQFF.

The rearrangement links TRBV11-2 to TRBJ2-1, with 7 bases that match TRBD2. Germline V gene data show CDR1 as SGHAT and CDR2 as FQNNGV. Trimming took 5 bases from V and 8 from J; bases not matched to a gene: 15. This CDR3 has 16 amino acids. CDR3 loop: CASSPSPTSVEDEQFF. For the CDR3, the DNA is TGTGCCAGCAGCCCCTCCCCTACTAGCGTAGAGGATGAGCAGTTCTTC.

The J gene is TRBJ2-1, the V gene TRBV15; D gene unclear. V shed 0 bases and J shed 0 bases, with 9 bases lying between them. The germline gives CDR1 LNHNV, CDR2 YYDKDF (reference sequence). There are 16 residues in the CDR3. CDR3 coding DNA: TGTGCCACCAGCAGAGATCCTAGGAGCTCCTACAATGAGCAGTTCTTC. Translated: CATSRDPRSSYNEQFF.

This sequence joins TRBV27 and TRBJ2-7; TRBD2 agrees at 9 bases. CDR1 and CDR2 (germline): MNHEY, SMNVEV (reference sequence). CDR3 length: 14 amino acids. With V trimmed by 5 bases and J by 5 bases, 7 bases remained unmatched. Written as DNA, the CDR3 is TGTGCCAGCAGTATGACTAGCGGACCGCACGAGCAGTACTTC. This codes for CASSMTSGPHEQYF.

This chain links TRBV7-9 with TRBJ2-1, with D perhaps matching TRBD1 (5 bases). The CDR3 is 14 residues long. Germline V gene data show CDR1 as SEHNR and CDR2 as FQNEAQ (reference sequence). V was trimmed by 5 bases and J by 0 bases, leaving 8 bases between them. CDR3: CASSGQSSYNEQFF. The CDR3 coding sequence is TGTGCCAGCAGCGGACAAAGCTCCTACAATGAGCAGTTCTTC.

The chain has TRBV29-1 and TRBJ2-3; D perhaps matches TRBD1 (6 bases). The V gene lost 8 bases and the J gene lost 6 bases, with 12 bases spanning the gap. Germline CDR1 is SQVTM and CDR2 is ANQGSEA. This CDR3 is built from 11 residues. The CDR3 sequence is CSSGRGDTQYF. The DNA for the CDR3 is TGCAGCTCCGGAAGGGGGGATACGCAGTATTTT.

The CDR3, as DNA: TGTGCCATCAGTGAAAGGACTAGCATAAACTCCGAGCAGTACTTC. As protein: CAISERTSINSEQYF. V is TRBV10-3 and J is TRBJ2-7; 8 bases are shared with TRBD2. Germline-derived CDR1 and CDR2 are ENHRY and SYGVKD. This CDR3 has 15 residues. The V segment lost 3 bases and the J segment 6 bases; nucleotides outside the gene matches: 10.

The J gene is TRBJ2-1, the V gene TRBV6-1, with a tentative D call TRBD2 (5 bases). Looked up from germline, CDR1 is MNHNS and CDR2 is SASEGT. CDR3 size: 13 residues. V lost 6 bases to trimming and J lost 8 bases, with 14 bases between them. The CDR3 DNA sequence: TGTGCCAGCAGCAGACTACCCTGGGATGAGCAGTTCTTC. It translates to CASSRLPWDEQFF.

This sequence joins TRBV5-4 and TRBJ2-1; D is uncertain. V lost 2 bases to trimming and J lost 0 bases, with 6 bases between them. The CDR3 is 14 residues long. The germline V gene encodes CDR1 SGHNT and CDR2 YYREEE (reference sequence). The CDR3 spells CASSLRASYNEQFF. CDR3 in DNA: TGTGCCAGCAGCTTAAGAGCCTCCTACAATGAGCAGTTCTTC.

The chain joins TRBV29-1 to TRBJ2-5; no definite D call. V lost 2 bases and J lost 4, with 8 bases in between. CDR1 SQVTM and CDR2 ANQGSEA come from the germline V gene. The CDR3 loop spans 12 amino acids. In nucleotides, the CDR3 is TGCAGCGTTGAATTGGTTAGAGAGACCCAGTACTTC. The encoded protein is CSVELVRETQYF.

V usage is TRBV6-1 and J usage is TRBJ1-2; D call uncertain. The CDR3 length is 15 residues. Trimming shortened V by 0 bases and J by 9 bases, and 17 bases separated the two germline ends. The germline V gene encodes CDR1 MNHNS and CDR2 SASEGT. CDR3 region: CASSEAQAALGRYTF. DNA for the CDR3: TGTGCCAGCAGTGAAGCGCAGGCAGCTCTTGGGCGCTACACCTTC.

The DNA for the CDR3 is TGTGCCAGCAGTTACTCAATTAGCGGGAGCTCCTACGAGCAGTACTTC. It specifies CASSYSISGSSYEQYF. This chain connects TRBV6-6 to TRBJ2-7, with 9 bases aligning to TRBD2. The CDR3 consists of 16 residues. J gave up 0 bases and V 0 bases, and 3 bases lay outside the gene matches. Germline CDR1 MNHNY, CDR2 SVGAGI (reference sequence).

The CDR3 protein is CASSMDRGREDYNEQFF. As DNA, the CDR3 is TGTGCCAGTAGTATGGATAGGGGGCGGGAGGACTACAATGAGCAGTTCTTC. The chain carries TRBV19 and TRBJ2-1, with D perhaps TRBD2 (8 bases). This CDR3 comprises 17 residues. Trimming left V 3 bases short and J 3 bases short, with 18 bases between. Germline lookup yields CDR1 LNHDA and CDR2 SQIVND (reference sequence).

This chain uses TRBV5-6 with TRBJ2-1; 11 bases agree with TRBD1. CDR3 length: 15 residues. V lost 3 bases and J lost 4; bases outside the gene matches: 3. Germline CDR1 and CDR2: SGHDT and YYEEEE. The CDR3 region is CASSWGQGGYNEQFF. DNA of the CDR3: TGTGCCAGCAGCTGGGGACAGGGGGGGTACAATGAGCAGTTCTTC.

This clone appeared once. CDR3 DNA: TGTGCCAGCAGCTTGGAAGAGGGAAGAGGAGGCTACACCTTC. Protein sequence: CASSLEEGRGGYTF. This rearrangement joins TRBV5-5 to TRBJ1-2; the D is unclear. This CDR3 contains 14 residues. V was cut by 0 bases and J by 8 bases, with 14 bases left in between. Per germline, CDR1 SGHKS and CDR2 YYEKEE (reference sequence).

The genes are TRBV7-9 and TRBJ2-1; D unclear. CDR1 and CDR2 (germline): SEHNR, FQNEAQ (reference sequence). This CDR3 region has 13 residues. Between the trimmed V and J ends, which lost 5 bases and 5 bases, there was a span of 10 bases. The CDR3 region is CASSLSTNNEQFF. The DNA of the CDR3 is TGTGCCAGCAGCCTCAGTACTAACAATGAGCAGTTCTTC.

CDR3 sequence reads: CASSDSGGYGYTF. DNA for the CDR3: TGTGCCAGCAGTGACTCTGGCGGGTATGGCTACACCTTC. The V gene is TRBV6-4, the J gene TRBJ1-2; D is unresolved. Germline-derived CDR1 and CDR2 are MRHNA and SNTAGT. The CDR3 spans 13 residues. V was clipped by 0 bases and J by 5 bases, with 7 bases between them.

About this clone itself: Germline and junction disagree at one end, which may indicate a read error. Other nucleotide sequences from this sample produce the same CDR3. This chain joins TRBV19 and TRBJ1-1; no clear D gene. CDR1 is LNHDA and CDR2 is SQIVND in the germline V gene (reference sequence). This CDR3 is built from 13 residues. The CDR3 coding sequence is TGTGCCAGTAGTACGAGGAGGAACACTGAGGCTTTCTTT. Residues: CASSTRRNTEAFF. The complete variable domain, with remaining parts taken from reference TRBV19 and TRBJ1-1, reads DGGITQSPKYLFRKEGQNVTLSCEQNLNHDAMYWYRQDPGQGLRLIYYSQIVNDFQKGDIAEGYSVSREKKESFPLTVTSAQKNPTAFYLCASSTRRNTEAFFGQGTRLTVV.

V and J are TRBV6-5 and TRBJ2-2; TRBD1 agrees at 8 bases. The CDR3 consists of 15 residues. Trimming took 2 bases from V and 6 from J; bases not matched to a gene: 5. Looked up from germline, CDR1 is MNHEY and CDR2 is SVGAGI. This CDR3 is CASSYKGQGAGELFF. CDR3 in DNA: TGTGCCAGCAGTTACAAAGGACAGGGTGCCGGGGAGCTGTTTTTT.

The chain has TRBV7-2 and TRBJ2-2; TRBD1 might be the D (6 bases). Trimming removed 8 bases from V and 3 bases from J, with 16 bases in between. This CDR3 has 15 residues. Looked up from germline, CDR1 is SGHTA and CDR2 is FQGNSA. The CDR3 reads CASASEQGHTGELFF. The CDR3 coding sequence is TGTGCCAGCGCCAGTGAGCAGGGGCACACCGGGGAGCTGTTTTTT.

The DNA of the CDR3 is TGCGCCAGCAGTCGGACTCTATCCTTCTACGAGCAGTACTTC. Translated: CASSRTLSFYEQYF. The gene calls are TRBV10-1 and TRBJ2-7, with D maybe TRBD2 (5 bases). The CDR3 sequence is 14 residues long. V dropped 5 bases and J dropped 3 bases, with 14 bases sitting between them. CDR1 and CDR2 (germline): WNHNN, SYGVQD (reference sequence).

The chain uses TRBV18 and TRBJ1-4; a weak D match, TRBD1 (6 bases). The CDR3 spans 15 residues. CDR1 and CDR2 (germline): KGHSH, LQKENI. Between the trimmed V and J ends, which lost 1 base and 0 bases, there was a span of 6 bases. As DNA, the CDR3 is TGTGCCAGCTCACCACAGGGGGCAACTAATGAAAAACTGTTTTTT. Translated: CASSPQGATNEKLFF.

The rearrangement joins TRBV4-2 to TRBJ2-1; D not resolved. The CDR3 consists of 13 residues. V lost 3 bases and J 4 bases, leaving 7 bases between the germline ends. CDR1 is LGHNA, CDR2 YNFKEQ, per germline. CDR3 nucleotide sequence: TGTGCCAGCAGCCAGACTTCTTACAATGAGCAGTTCTTC. Its translation: CASSQTSYNEQFF.

This clone was observed once. The chain joins TRBV19 to TRBJ2-3; 7 nucleotides line up with TRBD2. From germline, CDR1 is LNHDA and CDR2 SQIVND (reference sequence). V lost 3 bases and J lost 5; bases outside the gene matches: 5. The CDR3 extends over 14 amino acids. The CDR3: CASSISGMGDTQYF. CDR3 in DNA: TGTGCCAGTAGTATCAGCGGGATGGGAGATACGCAGTATTTT.

This chain connects TRBV7-9 to TRBJ2-3; TRBD2 matches 10 bases. The germline CDR1 and CDR2 sequences are SEHNR and FQNEAQ (reference sequence). Losses at the gene ends were 2 bases for V and 0 bases for J; bases not matched to a gene: 2. The CDR3 has 16 residues. CDR3 residues: CASSLSGRASTDTQYF. CDR3 DNA: TGTGCCAGCAGCTTAAGCGGGAGGGCGAGCACAGATACGCAGTATTTT.

The chain employs TRBV9 and TRBJ2-7; TRBD1 matches at 9 bases. V lost 3 bases to trimming and J lost 6 bases; unmatched junction nucleotides: 7. The CDR3 sequence is 14 residues long. In germline, CDR1 is SGDLS, CDR2 YYNGEE. The CDR3 coding sequence is TGTGCCAGCAGCGCCGGGACAGGGAATAGCGAGCAGTACTTC. Translated: CASSAGTGNSEQYF. Full variable domain (missing parts from reference TRBV9 and TRBJ2-7): DSGVTQTPKHLITATGQRVTLRCSPRSGDLSVYWYQQSLDQGLQFLIQYYNGEERAKGNILERFSAQQFPDLHSELNLSSLELGDSALYFCASSAGTGNSEQYFGPGTRLTVT.

This clone turned up a few times. The rearrangement uses TRBV4-1 and TRBJ2-7; the match to TRBD1 covers 7 bases. This CDR3 has 15 amino acids. The V and J ends lost 4 bases and 3 bases, in that order; junction bases with no gene match: 9. From germline, CDR1 is MGHRA and CDR2 YSYEKL. Here the CDR3 reads CASSLRTGSVYEQYF. The CDR3 nucleotides read TGCGCCAGCAGCCTAAGGACAGGATCAGTCTACGAGCAGTACTTC.

The sample holds a few counts of this clone. V is TRBV28 and J is TRBJ1-3, with D maybe TRBD1 (6 bases). The germline V gene has CDR1 MDHEN and CDR2 SYDVKM. With 2 bases removed from V and 4 bases from J, the gap between germline ends came to 18 bases. CDR3 length equals 17 residues. CDR3 in DNA: TGTGCCAGCAGTTTAGAGGAGGCCGGGACACTGGGAAACACCATATATTTT. This codes for CASSLEEAGTLGNTIYF.